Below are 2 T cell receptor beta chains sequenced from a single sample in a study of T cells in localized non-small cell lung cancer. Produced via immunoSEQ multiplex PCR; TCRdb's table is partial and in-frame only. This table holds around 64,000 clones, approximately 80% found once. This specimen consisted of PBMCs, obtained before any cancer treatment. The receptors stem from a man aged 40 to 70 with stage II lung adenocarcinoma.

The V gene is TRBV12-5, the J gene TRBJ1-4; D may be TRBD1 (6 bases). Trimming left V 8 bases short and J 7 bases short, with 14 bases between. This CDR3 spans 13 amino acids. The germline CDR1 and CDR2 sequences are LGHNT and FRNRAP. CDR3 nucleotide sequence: TGTGCTAGTAGGACAGCCCTGGCTGAAAAACTGTTTTTT. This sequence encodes CASRTALAEKLFF.

The CDR3 loop reads CASSLGNTIYF. CDR3 bases: TGTGCCAGCAGCTTGGGAAACACCATATATTTT. The chain uses TRBV7-2 and TRBJ1-3; D not resolved. Germline V gene lookup returns CDR1 SGHTA and CDR2 FQGNSA. The length of the CDR3 is 11 residues. V dropped 3 bases and J dropped 4 bases, with 1 base sitting between them.